This T cell receptor (beta chain) derives from a study of cytomegalovirus exposure and HLA in healthy donors. The wider study: Of the donors genotyped, approximately 430 in all, over 80% fell in the Caucasian-associated ancestry cluster.

Study-wide findings and caveats: Published work reported that the classifier diagnosed cytomegalovirus status with high specificity and sensitivity. Immune exposure data for these donors was limited to CMV serostatus. In a later analysis, donors in an Asian-associated ancestry cluster reportedly had fewer N-insertions in productive TCRs than the cohort mean.

Details on this clone: Its antigen is not identified.

With 60 Vbeta and 13 Jbeta primers, the PCR was carried out. The data were produced by immunoSEQ multiplex PCR, yet TCRdb's version contains in-frame clones alone and is incomplete. The data show about 160,000 clones, 65% to 85% seen once. The sample consisted of PBMCs. The clonotype was recovered from a male donor in good health and CMV-seropositive.

Here the CDR3 reads CASSLWQASTGELFF. The CDR3 nucleotides read TGTGCCAGCAGCTTATGGCAGGCGAGCACCGGGGAGCTGTTTTTT. The rearrangement uses TRBV7-8 and TRBJ2-2; D call uncertain. The germline V gene has CDR1 SGHVS and CDR2 FQNEAQ. There are 15 residues in the CDR3. The V end was cut by 2 bases, the J end by 4 bases, with 11 bases between.